One and the same sample provided the 27 T cell receptor beta chains below, sequenced in a study of blood T cell repertoires in COVID-19. Data came from immunoSEQ multiplex PCR; TCRdb stores just in-frame clones and leaves some out. The sample shows about 150,000 clones, roughly four fifths of them seen only once. Source material: peripheral blood. These receptors originate from a woman older than 75 with acute or convalescent COVID-19.

J is TRBJ2-3 and V is TRBV9; D perhaps matches TRBD1 (5 bases). From germline, CDR1 is SGDLS and CDR2 YYNGEE. The CDR3 covers 13 residues. The V end lost 3 bases, the J end lost 2 bases, and 7 bases lay between the germline ends. The CDR3 here is CASSEDNTDTQYF. CDR3 in DNA: TGTGCCAGCAGCGAGGACAACACAGATACGCAGTATTTT.

Of note for this clone: The sample has other DNA sequences that encode this CDR3 too. The gene calls are TRBV7-6 and TRBJ2-3, with a weak D call TRBD1 (5 bases). Trimming pared 0 bases from V and 3 bases from J, leaving 10 bases between. Germline CDR1 and CDR2: SGHVS and FNYEAQ. There are 15 residues in the CDR3. CDR3 bases: TGTGCCAGCAGCTTAGCGGCAGGGCGGACAGATACGCAGTATTTT. Translating gives CASSLAAGRTDTQYF. The variable domain in full, completed from reference TRBV7-6 and TRBJ2-3, reads GAGVSQSPRYKVTKRGQDVALRCDPISGHVSLYWYRQALGQGPEFLTYFNYEAQQDKSGLPNDRFSAERPEGSISTLTIQRTEQRDSAMYRCASSLAAGRTDTQYFGPGTRLTVL.

This clone was detected once. V and J are TRBV6-1 and TRBJ1-5; no clear D gene. Germline V gives CDR1 MNHNS, CDR2 SASEGT. Trimming shortened V by 0 bases and J by 3 bases, and 12 bases separated the two germline ends. The CDR3 is 16 residues long. The CDR3 is CASSEALATLNQPQHF. CDR3 sequence (DNA): TGTGCCAGCAGTGAAGCGCTAGCGACTCTCAATCAGCCCCAGCATTTT.

The chain couples TRBV5-4 to TRBJ1-3; TRBD1 is a possible D gene (5 bases). Germline CDR1 is SGHNT and CDR2 is YYREEE (reference sequence). V lost 4 bases and J lost 4, with 12 bases in between. The CDR3 has 14 amino acids. The CDR3 DNA reads TGTGCCAGCAGCGTTGACAGAGTAGGAAACACCATATATTTT. As protein: CASSVDRVGNTIYF.

There are a few counts of this clone. The V and J genes are TRBV5-1 and TRBJ2-3; D might be TRBD1 (6 bases). The germline CDR1 and CDR2 sequences are SGHRS and YFSETQ. The V and J ends lost 4 bases and 4 bases respectively, with 13 bases between them. CDR3 length equals 14 residues. The CDR3: CASSKNHRADTQYF. Here the CDR3 DNA reads TGCGCCAGCAGCAAGAATCACAGGGCAGATACGCAGTATTTT.

V usage is TRBV10-3 and J usage is TRBJ1-5; 9 bases map to TRBD1. This CDR3 comprises 15 residues. Germline-derived CDR1 and CDR2 are ENHRY and SYGVKD. The ends lost 3 bases at V and 7 bases at J; junction bases unmatched: 7. The chain's CDR3 is CAISDPQGAKQPQHF. In DNA, the CDR3 is TGTGCCATCAGTGACCCACAGGGGGCTAAGCAGCCCCAGCATTTT.

This clone has a single count. This chain joins TRBV19 and TRBJ2-3, with 8 nucleotides matching TRBD1. The trim removed 4 bases at V and 4 bases at J, leaving 13 bases unmatched. The CDR3 contains 17 residues. From germline, CDR1 is LNHDA and CDR2 SQIVND (reference sequence). Written as DNA, the CDR3 is TGTGCCAGTAGTACCCGCCCCGGACAGGGTAAGCCAGATACGCAGTATTTT. Translating gives CASSTRPGQGKPDTQYF.

The chain recombines TRBV4-1 with TRBJ2-7; TRBD2 might be the D (6 bases). This CDR3 is 15 amino acids long. Trimming left V 0 bases short and J 4 bases short, with 13 bases between. The germline V gene has CDR1 MGHRA and CDR2 YSYEKL. CDR3 DNA sequence: TGCGCCAGCAGCCAAGATCAAGGGGCGGGGTACGAGCAGTACTTC. Its translation is CASSQDQGAGYEQYF.

The CDR3 loop is CAIKDSSSYNEQFF. The CDR3 DNA reads TGTGCCATCAAGGACAGCAGCTCCTACAATGAGCAGTTCTTC. The chain recombines TRBV10-3 with TRBJ2-1; tentative D call: TRBD1 (6 bases). With 7 bases removed from V and 0 bases from J, the gap between germline ends came to 10 bases. This CDR3 spans 14 amino acids. Germline CDR1 and CDR2: ENHRY and SYGVKD.

The rearrangement uses TRBV7-8 and TRBJ2-7; perhaps TRBD2 as D (6 bases). Per germline, CDR1 SGHVS and CDR2 FQNEAQ. The CDR3 is made up of 17 amino acids. Trimming pared 0 bases from V and 2 bases from J, leaving 17 bases between. The CDR3: CASSLAPVTRRAYEQYF. CDR3 nucleotide sequence: TGTGCCAGCAGCTTAGCTCCAGTGACTAGGAGGGCCTACGAGCAGTACTTC.

Here the CDR3 reads CAISVSTGGGRDTQYF. In DNA form, the CDR3 reads TGTGCCATCAGTGTATCAACGGGGGGCGGGAGAGATACGCAGTATTTT. The chain carries TRBV10-3 and TRBJ2-3, with D possibly matching TRBD2 (7 bases). From germline, CDR1 is ENHRY and CDR2 SYGVKD. The V end lost 4 bases, the J end lost 5 bases, and 19 bases lay between the germline ends. The CDR3 is 16 residues long.

V usage is TRBV7-9 and J usage is TRBJ1-6, with 7 bases matching TRBD1. The CDR3 has 16 residues. V shed 5 bases, J shed 10 bases, and the junction held 14 bases outside the gene matches. Germline loops: CDR1 SEHNR, CDR2 FQNEAQ (reference sequence). This CDR3 reads CASSPPNRDRGSPLHF. The CDR3, as DNA: TGTGCCAGCAGCCCACCAAACCGGGACAGAGGATCACCCCTCCACTTT.

The genes are TRBV27 and TRBJ1-2; 8 bases match TRBD1. Trimming cost V 0 bases and J 3 bases; bases outside gene matches: 9. The CDR3 is made up of 17 amino acids. From germline, CDR1 is MNHEY and CDR2 SMNVEV (reference sequence). The chain's CDR3 is CASSLSGLQGAYYGYTF. For the CDR3, the DNA is TGTGCCAGCAGTTTATCGGGGCTTCAGGGGGCATACTATGGCTACACCTTC.

The chain couples TRBV5-6 to TRBJ1-2; a weak D match, TRBD1 (5 bases). The CDR3 totals 14 residues. Germline CDR1 reads SGHDT; CDR2 reads YYEEEE. The ends were cut back, 0 bases at V and 4 bases at J, with 10 bases in the middle. The CDR3 loop reads CASSLVRGLYGYTF. CDR3 DNA: TGTGCCAGCAGCTTGGTGCGGGGACTCTATGGCTACACCTTC. Based on the CDR3 plus reference TRBV5-6 and TRBJ1-2, the full variable domain is DAGVTQSPTHLIKTRGQQVTLRCSPKSGHDTVSWYQQALGQGPQFIFQYYEEEERQRGNFPDRFSGHQFPNYSSELNVNALLLGDSALYLCASSLVRGLYGYTFGSGTRLTVV.

A few counts support this clone. This chain uses TRBV12-3 or TRBV12-4 with TRBJ2-7; D uncertain. Trimming cost V 1 base and J 0 bases, with 4 bases left between them. The CDR3 is 13 residues long. For the CDR3, the DNA is TGTGCCAGCAGTTTAGGGGCCTCCTACGAGCAGTACTTC. Translation: CASSLGASYEQYF.

In its sample, this clone was seen a few times. The chain recombines TRBV5-6 with TRBJ1-6; D ambiguous. The CDR3 sequence is 15 residues long. Germline assignment: CDR1 SGHDT and CDR2 YYEEEE. Trimming took off 0 bases at V and 7 bases at J, with 11 bases between the two ends. CDR3 bases: TGTGCCAGCAGCTTGGAGGCCCGGGAGAATTCACCCCTCCACTTT. Protein: CASSLEARENSPLHF.

This clone has more than one count but fewer than ten. The V call is TRBV19, the J call TRBJ1-2; TRBD1 matches 7 bases. CDR3 length: 15 residues. The germline V gene encodes CDR1 LNHDA and CDR2 SQIVND (reference sequence). V shed 1 base, J shed 6 bases, and the junction held 8 bases outside the gene matches. CDR3 sequence: CASSIVGAGGDGYTF. For the CDR3, the DNA is TGTGCCAGTAGTATAGTTGGGGCAGGGGGAGATGGCTACACCTTC.

The chain joins TRBV14 to TRBJ1-1, with D possibly TRBD1 on 5 matching bases. The CDR3 runs 14 residues. V was pared by 1 base and J by 5 bases, with 11 bases between. The germline V gene encodes CDR1 SGHDN and CDR2 FVKESK. The CDR3 DNA reads as TGTGCCAGCAGCCAAGGATGGGGGGATACTGAAGCTTTCTTT. Its protein is CASSQGWGDTEAFF.

J is TRBJ2-3 and V is TRBV7-6, with 7 bases that match TRBD2. V gave up 5 bases and J gave up 6 bases; unmatched junction bases: 14. CDR3 length: 16 residues. CDR1 and CDR2 from the germline V gene are SGHVS and FNYEAQ. The CDR3 nucleotides are TGTGCCAGCAGCACAGGCGGTCCTAGCGGAGGGGATACGCAGTATTTT. It specifies CASSTGGPSGGDTQYF. The full variable domain, its missing parts supplied by reference TRBV7-6 and TRBJ2-3, is GAGVSQSPRYKVTKRGQDVALRCDPISGHVSLYWYRQALGQGPEFLTYFNYEAQQDKSGLPNDRFSAERPEGSISTLTIQRTEQRDSAMYRCASSTGGPSGGDTQYFGPGTRLTVL.

This chain joins TRBV18 and TRBJ1-5, with D perhaps matching TRBD1 (6 bases). Germline V lookup: CDR1 KGHSH, CDR2 LQKENI. This CDR3 contains 13 residues. V was cut by 3 bases and J by 7 bases, with 10 bases left in between. CDR3 sequence (DNA): TGTGCCAGCTCACCCACAGGGAGCCAGCCCCAGCATTTT. It specifies CASSPTGSQPQHF.

This clone turned up a few times. The chain has TRBV19 and TRBJ2-7, with 9 bases aligning to TRBD1. The germline gives CDR1 LNHDA, CDR2 SQIVND (reference sequence). V trimming: 3 bases; J trimming: 3 bases; junction bases outside the gene matches: 6. The CDR3 consists of 15 residues. The CDR3: CASSMNLDRGYEQYF. Here the CDR3 DNA reads TGTGCCAGTAGTATGAATCTGGACAGGGGCTACGAGCAGTACTTC.

The chain has TRBV7-9 and TRBJ1-5; 7 bases map to TRBD1. The CDR3 totals 14 residues. The V segment lost 2 bases and the J segment 6 bases; nucleotides outside the gene matches: 4. The V gene's germline CDR1 is SEHNR and CDR2 FQNEAQ (reference sequence). The CDR3 reads CASSLQGVVQPQHF. The CDR3 DNA is TGTGCCAGCAGCTTACAGGGGGTGGTTCAGCCCCAGCATTTT.

The CDR3 sequence: CAWSNEGTNQPQHF. In nucleotides, the CDR3 is TGTGCCTGGAGTAACGAGGGAACGAATCAGCCCCAGCATTTT. The chain uses TRBV30 and TRBJ1-5; D not resolved. CDR1 is GTSNPN and CDR2 is SVGIG in the germline V gene (reference sequence). The CDR3 sequence is 14 residues long. V lost 2 bases to trimming and J lost 4 bases, with 12 bases between them.

The DNA for the CDR3 is TGTGCCAGCAGCTTGCGCCCCAGGGAAAAGGAGTACTTC. The encoded protein is CASSLRPREKEYF. The genes are TRBV5-5 and TRBJ2-7, with D maybe TRBD1 (5 bases). The germline gives CDR1 SGHKS, CDR2 YYEKEE (reference sequence). V lost 1 base to trimming and J lost 11 bases, with 16 bases between them. This CDR3 contains 13 residues.

The chain links TRBV9 to TRBJ1-1; D might be TRBD1 (6 bases). This CDR3 region has 16 residues. Germline V gives CDR1 SGDLS, CDR2 YYNGEE. V lost 4 bases and J 0 bases, leaving 16 bases between the germline ends. CDR3 sequence (DNA): TGTGCCAGCAGCTCCCGGGGGGGGCTAATGAACACTGAAGCTTTCTTT. It encodes CASSSRGGLMNTEAFF.

The chain has TRBV18 and TRBJ2-2; tentative D call: TRBD1 (5 bases). The germline V and J ends were trimmed by 3 bases and 1 base, with 12 bases remaining between them. Looked up from germline, CDR1 is KGHSH and CDR2 is LQKENI. The CDR3 sequence is 16 residues long. For the CDR3, the DNA is TGTGCCAGCTCACCTGCAGGGTACAGGAACACCGGGGAGCTGTTTTTT. Amino acid sequence: CASSPAGYRNTGELFF.

The V gene is TRBV5-1, the J gene TRBJ1-5, with D uncertain. Germline V gives CDR1 SGHRS, CDR2 YFSETQ. Between the trimmed V and J ends, which lost 2 bases and 8 bases, there was a span of 11 bases. The CDR3 totals 13 residues. The CDR3 bases are TGCGCCAGCAGCTTAACCACGTCAGAGCCCCAGCATTTT. Protein product: CASSLTTSEPQHF.